This T cell receptor (beta chain) was captured in a study of cytomegalovirus exposure and HLA in healthy donors. The study ran its PCR with 60 Vbeta and 13 Jbeta primers. This table comes from immunoSEQ multiplex PCR, and its TCRdb copy is limited to in-frame clones, with some not included. The sample has about 200,000 clones, roughly 85% seen once. Germline CDR1 is SGHDN and CDR2 is FVKESK. V was trimmed by 6 bases and J by 4 bases, leaving 16 bases between them. The CDR3 has 15 amino acids. Concerning this clone: As yet, its antigen is unknown.

General study results and limits: Presence/absence analyses supposed approximately even sequencing depth among donors. Listed as cytomegalovirus-associated were roughly 180 TCR beta chains.

This clonotype originated in a woman aged 45-60 years in good health and CMV-seronegative. The source material was PBMCs. V gene TRBV14 combines with J gene TRBJ2-1; D gene unclear. CDR3 DNA: TGTGCCAGCAGTGCGCGCTGGGCAAGGTACAATGAGCAGTTCTTC. It translates to CASSARWARYNEQFF.